One T cell receptor beta chain is described in this entry. Its antigen is unknown. The sample originates from a study of response to subunit inactivated influenza vaccine. Points from the study as a whole: Few additional T cells are recruited per seasonal influenza vaccination, authors suggested.

Germline V gene sequence: CDR1 SEHNR, CDR2 FQNEAQ (reference sequence). Trimming stripped 2 bases from V and 8 bases from J, with 18 bases between. The length of the CDR3 is 15 residues. TCRdb passed the RT-PCR reads through MiXCR, listing each CDR3 protein once. The sample holds 430,000 or so distinct CDR3 sequences, roughly 9.7% seen once. The gene calls are TRBV7-9 and TRBJ1-2; D is possibly TRBD1 (6 bases). This receptor was identified in a man in his forties or fifties who received an inactivated influenza vaccine. Sequenced material: PBMCs from blood, taken about 40 days after vaccination. The CDR3 bases are TGTGCCAGCAGCTTATCTGCGAACAGGGTCCAGGGCTACACCTTC. It is translated as CASSLSANRVQGYTF.